This T cell receptor beta chain derives from a study of blood T cell repertoires in COVID-19. As for the study in general: The cDNA or gDNA used as material had been derived from T cells, B-cell-depleted T cells, or PBMCs.

V was pared by 4 bases and J by 1 base, with 6 bases of the junction left unmatched. Germline V gene sequence: CDR1 SGHAT, CDR2 FQNNGV. The CDR3 has 18 residues. Original processing notes: Amplification of reference gene primers provided the estimated nucleated cell counts. Clones were read by immunoSEQ multiplex PCR, and TCRdb kept only the in-frame ones, dropping some. V and J calls and clone size are those listed in that table; D and trimming were worked out from the DNA. The sample shows about 240,000 clones, 75% to 85% of them seen only once. The chain links TRBV11-2 to TRBJ1-6; 11 bases fit TRBD1. The origin of this receptor is an elderly woman with COVID-19, enrolled during active disease. Sequencing was performed on peripheral blood. CDR3 DNA sequence: TGTGCCAGCAGCTCCCGGACAGGGGGCGCTTCCTATAATTCACCCCTCCACTTT. Amino acids: CASSSRTGGASYNSPLHF.